This passage covers 7 T cell receptor beta chains from one sample sequenced in a study of blood T cell repertoires in COVID-19. TCRdb's copy holds only in-frame clones and misses some; the assay was immunoSEQ multiplex PCR. This table has 450,000 or so clones, about 87% appearing once. Source material: peripheral blood. All receptors derive from a man aged 18 to 30 with COVID-19, enrolled during active disease.

V is TRBV11-2 and J is TRBJ2-1; 9 nucleotides line up with TRBD2. This CDR3 is 18 amino acids long. The trim removed 1 base at V and 4 bases at J, leaving 11 bases unmatched. Germline CDR1 reads SGHAT; CDR2 reads FQNNGV. CDR3 coding DNA: TGTGCCAGCAGCTTAGGAATGCGGTTAGCGGGAGAGTACAATGAGCAGTTCTTC. Protein: CASSLGMRLAGEYNEQFF.

The chain links TRBV9 to TRBJ1-2; tentative D call: TRBD1 (5 bases). The V and J ends lost 3 bases and 8 bases respectively, with 17 bases between them. There are 14 residues in the CDR3. The germline V gene encodes CDR1 SGDLS and CDR2 YYNGEE. In DNA form, the CDR3 reads TGTGCCAGCAGCGACCGGGCTGCCGGGGGGGGCTACACCTTC. Its protein product is CASSDRAAGGGYTF. The variable domain in full, completed from reference TRBV9 and TRBJ1-2, reads DSGVTQTPKHLITATGQRVTLRCSPRSGDLSVYWYQQSLDQGLQFLIQYYNGEERAKGNILERFSAQQFPDLHSELNLSSLELGDSALYFCASSDRAAGGGYTFGSGTRLTVV.

The chain links TRBV4-2 to TRBJ2-1, with 7 positions matching TRBD2. V shed 0 bases, J shed 3 bases, and the junction held 5 bases outside the gene matches. Germline V CDR1 and CDR2: LGHNA, YNFKEQ. CDR3 length: 16 residues. This CDR3 reads CASSQDTGGYYNEQFF. Written as DNA, the CDR3 is TGTGCCAGCAGCCAAGATACGGGGGGATACTACAATGAGCAGTTCTTC.

V gene TRBV6-5 combines with J gene TRBJ2-1, with 7 nucleotides matching TRBD2. The CDR3 loop spans 15 amino acids. The germline V gene has CDR1 MNHEY and CDR2 SVGAGI. Trimming cost V 8 bases and J 0 bases; bases outside gene matches: 7. In nucleotides, the CDR3 is TGTGCCAGCGGGAAGGGAGGGAGCTCCTACAATGAGCAGTTCTTC. It encodes CASGKGGSSYNEQFF.

The chain recombines TRBV6-1 with TRBJ2-7; TRBD2 aligns across 10 bases. J lost 7 bases, V lost 3 bases, and 3 bases had no gene match. The CDR3 has 13 residues. Germline V gene data show CDR1 as MNHNS and CDR2 as SASEGT. CDR3 sequence (DNA): TGTGCCAGCAGTGAGCAGCGGGAGGGTGAGCAGTACTTC. Translation gives CASSEQREGEQYF.

This chain connects TRBV6-6 to TRBJ1-5, with a possible D match to TRBD1 (6 bases). Germline V gene lookup returns CDR1 MNHNY and CDR2 SVGAGI (reference sequence). V lost 5 bases and J lost 1, with 12 bases in between. CDR3 length equals 15 residues. CDR3 nucleotide sequence: TGTGCCAGCAGTCCACAGGGTTTAAGCAATCAGCCCCAGCATTTT. Its protein is CASSPQGLSNQPQHF.

This rearrangement joins TRBV14 to TRBJ2-2; unclear D gene. Trimming cost V 4 bases and J 4 bases, with 7 bases left between them. The CDR3 is 13 residues long. Germline-derived CDR1 and CDR2 are SGHDN and FVKESK. The CDR3 coding sequence is TGTGCCAGCAGCCCCAGACTCACCGGGGAGCTGTTTTTT. The encoded protein is CASSPRLTGELFF.